This T cell receptor (beta chain) is drawn from a study of T cell repertoires in cytomegalovirus infection (dated by TCRdb to about 2019). Looking at the study overall: Donor HLA type was relevant to the analysis, because carriage of CMV infection together with the matching HLA type was indicated by public TCR beta signatures.

The research as a whole found: The ex vivo response was dominated by HLA-C-restricted CMV-specific TCR beta clonotypes, which also provided the single most frequent clonotype in two of eight donors. Carriers of CMV infection plus the relevant HLA type were discriminated by the cumulative frequency of public TCR beta family members in the study cohort and in an independent roughly 380-donor cohort.

Germline trimming amounts to 4 bases on V and 3 bases on J, with 6 as the count of junction bases outside the gene matches. Its CDR3 holds 13 amino acids, cysteine through phenylalanine. The retained sequence is limited to the CDR3, 39 bases, with the frame set at the first base. The germline V gene (reference sequence) supplies CDR1 DFQATT and CDR2 SNEGSKA. Details on this clonotype: Its antigen is unknown. There are no base qualities to consult, and no much larger clone falls within one base.

The instrument was an Illumina HiSeq 1500. TCRdb reworked the public reads: Q25 trimming with fastp, MiXCR clone assembly, productive beta chains retained. Each entry merges the rows of one CDR3 protein and shows their most common DNA and genes. In this sample the table shows around 450,000 distinct CDR3 sequences, under 40% of which occur a single time. Clones ranked in the top ten supply roughly 13% of the sample. The TCR was taken from a human donor in good health (CMV status not recorded). Some clones in this sample may be carry-over from other donors' samples. The material sequenced was PBMCs. Rearrangement joined TRBV20-1 to TRBJ2-7; 7 of the junction bases match TRBD2. The DNA reads TGCAGTGCTATAGTCCCTAGCGGCTACGAGCAGTACTTC. The translation is CSAIVPSGYEQYF.